What follows describes a single T cell receptor beta chain. What it binds is not known. At one end, the junction sequence differs from germline, possibly due to a read error. The CDR3 is made up of 14 amino acids. Looked up from germline, CDR1 is LGHDT and CDR2 is YNNKEL (reference sequence). This record belongs to a study of CD8 T cells in ankylosing spondylitis. Findings of the study overall: Several highly homologous variants formed a TCR beta motif that appeared characteristic of ankylosing spondylitis blood. Disease-associated clones were reportedly significantly overrepresented in matched ankylosing spondylitis synovial fluid. Prior work had noted some motif variants in reactive arthritis blood and synovial fluid.

Quantitative molecular-barcoded 5'-RACE generated the TCR beta libraries. TCRdb passed the 5' RACE reads through MiXCR, listing each CDR3 protein once. The repertoire holds approximately 250,000 distinct CDR3 sequences, with more than 9% as singletons. The chain has TRBV3-1 and TRBJ2-5, with no clear D. This receptor was taken from a male donor with ankylosing spondylitis or in good health (not recorded which). Sample: blood, either unsorted or a sorted T cell fraction (not recorded which). In DNA, the CDR3 is TGTGCTAGCAGCCAAGAAAGGTCAGGAGAGACCCAGTACTTC. Translated, it gives CASSQERSGETQYF.